This T cell receptor (beta chain) appears in the sequencing data of a study of lymphopenia after photon versus proton radiotherapy. Findings of the study overall: After the lymphocyte nadir, photon-treated repertoires showed oligoclonal expansion, especially of CD8+ Temra cells. Survival link was tested only in deceased patients; proton benefit remains a possibility. Relative stability marked proton patients; photon patients lost diversity and naive cells.

The germline CDR1 and CDR2 sequences are SGHTA and FQGNSA. This CDR3 contains 15 residues. V shed 3 bases and J 3 bases; nucleotides not matched to a gene: 4. Sequenced by immunoSEQ multiplex PCR; TCRdb stores in-frame clones only, minus some. The table shows 42,000 or so clones, with approximately 82% occurring only once. Of note for this clone: Its antigen is unknown.

Sample: peripheral blood, taken from a patient treated with proton-based radiotherapy. The receptor was isolated from a woman aged 70-85 years with pancreatic cancer. The V call is TRBV7-2, the J call TRBJ2-2, with TRBD2 matching 7 bases. The CDR3 here is CASSLLREYTGELFF. In DNA form, the CDR3 reads TGTGCCAGCAGCTTGTTGCGGGAGTACACCGGGGAGCTGTTTTTT.